Following are 7 T cell receptor beta chains from one sample sequenced in a study of blood T cells in healthy people across ages. Using a J-beta primer mix together with a sample-barcoded 5' primer, a second PCR was run for roughly 7 to 12 cycles. TCRdb itself ran the 5' RACE reads through MiXCR, one entry per CDR3 protein. The sample shows roughly 1.5 million distinct CDR3 sequences, roughly two fifths of them seen only once. The sample comprised blood. The origin of the receptors is a woman aged 18 to 35 in good health.

This chain joins TRBV7-8 and TRBJ2-7; no reliable D call. CDR1 and CDR2 from the germline V gene are SGHVS and FQNEAQ. The CDR3 contains 14 residues. V was pared by 4 bases and J by 0 bases, with 10 bases between. In DNA, the CDR3 is TGTGCCAGCAGCTCTGGTCCGGACTCCTACGAGCAGTACTTC. Its translation is CASSSGPDSYEQYF.

V gene TRBV7-2 combines with J gene TRBJ2-1; 11 positions agree with TRBD2. V was pared by 4 bases and J by 13 bases, with 18 bases of the junction left unmatched. Germline CDR1 SGHTA, CDR2 FQGNSA. The length of the CDR3 is 17 residues. For the CDR3, the DNA is TGTGCCAGCAGCTCCCCTCGCCTACTAGCGGGGGTAGAGACCCAGTTCTTC. Its translation: CASSSPRLLAGVETQFF. Filled out from reference TRBV7-2 and TRBJ2-1, the complete variable domain reads GAGVSQSPSNKVTEKGKDVELRCDPISGHTALYWYRQSLGQGLEFLIYFQGNSAPDKSGLPSDRFSAERTGGSVSTLTIQRTQQEDSAVYLCASSSPRLLAGVETQFFGPGTRLTVL.

This clonotype was found once. This sequence joins TRBV21-1 and TRBJ2-7; TRBD2 is taken as the D call from the table, unchecked against the DNA. TRBV21-1 is a pseudogene. The CDR3 is made up of 15 amino acids. The CDR3 loop reads CASSKGERGSNEQYF. The CDR3 bases are TGTGCCAGCAGCAAAGGGGAGAGGGGGTCCAACGAGCAGTACTTC.

This chain connects TRBV12-3 or TRBV12-4 to TRBJ1-2; 9 nucleotides match TRBD1. Unmatched junction bases numbered 7, after V lost 7 bases and J lost 7 bases. The length of the CDR3 is 13 residues. The CDR3 region has the DNA TGTGCCAGCACACAAACAGGGGGCCTTGGCTACACCTTC. Encoded protein: CASTQTGGLGYTF.

The CDR3 protein is CASSLFGQGLNTEAFF. The CDR3 DNA follows: TGTGCCAGCAGCTTATTTGGACAGGGGTTGAACACTGAAGCTTTCTTT. The chain employs TRBV7-2 and TRBJ1-1; TRBD1 matches at 9 bases. This CDR3 is built from 16 residues. Germline V gene lookup returns CDR1 SGHTA and CDR2 FQGNSA. The V segment lost 2 bases and the J segment 0 bases; nucleotides outside the gene matches: 4. Full variable domain (missing parts from reference TRBV7-2 and TRBJ1-1): GAGVSQSPSNKVTEKGKDVELRCDPISGHTALYWYRQSLGQGLEFLIYFQGNSAPDKSGLPSDRFSAERTGGSVSTLTIQRTQQEDSAVYLCASSLFGQGLNTEAFFGQGTRLTVV.

V gene TRBV6-5 combines with J gene TRBJ2-4; 10 nucleotides match TRBD2. Germline CDR1 and CDR2: MNHEY and SVGAGI. The V segment lost 0 bases and the J segment 7 bases; nucleotides outside the gene matches: 9. The CDR3 loop spans 17 amino acids. The CDR3 here is CASSYSKASGSRNIQYF. The DNA of the CDR3 is TGTGCCAGCAGTTACTCGAAAGCTAGCGGGAGCAGGAACATTCAGTACTTC.

This rearrangement joins TRBV5-1 to TRBJ1-2, with 8 bases identical to TRBD1. Per germline, CDR1 SGHRS and CDR2 YFSETQ. V lost 4 bases to trimming and J lost 6 bases; unmatched junction nucleotides: 11. The CDR3 consists of 15 residues. The CDR3 loop reads CASSVAPPGGDGYTF. CDR3 coding DNA: TGCGCCAGCAGCGTTGCCCCCCCAGGGGGCGATGGCTACACCTTC.